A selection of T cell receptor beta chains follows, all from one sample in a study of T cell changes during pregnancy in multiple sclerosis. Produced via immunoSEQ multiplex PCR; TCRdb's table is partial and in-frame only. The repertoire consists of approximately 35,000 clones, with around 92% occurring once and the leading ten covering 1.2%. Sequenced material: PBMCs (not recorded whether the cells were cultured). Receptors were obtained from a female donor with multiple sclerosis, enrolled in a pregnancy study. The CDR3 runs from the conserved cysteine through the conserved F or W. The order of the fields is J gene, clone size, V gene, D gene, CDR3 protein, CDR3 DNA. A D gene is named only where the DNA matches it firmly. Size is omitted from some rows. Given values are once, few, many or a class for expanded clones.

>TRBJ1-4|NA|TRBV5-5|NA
CASSIRPGTFSTNEKLFF
TGTGCCAGCAGCATACGTCCCGGGACATTTTCAACTAATGAAAAACTGTTTTTT
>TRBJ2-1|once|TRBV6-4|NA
CASSARQLNEQFF
TGTGCCAGCAGTGCTAGACAGCTCAATGAGCAGTTCTTC
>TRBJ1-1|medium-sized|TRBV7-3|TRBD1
CASSIGTGEAFF
TGTGCCAGCAGCATCGGGACAGGTGAAGCTTTCTTT
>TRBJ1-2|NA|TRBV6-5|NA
CASSSTGPYGYTF
TGTGCCAGCAGTTCGACAGGCCCCTATGGCTACACCTTC
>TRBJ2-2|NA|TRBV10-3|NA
CAISELRVDGELFF
TGTGCCATCAGTGAGCTCAGGGTTGACGGGGAGCTGTTTTTT
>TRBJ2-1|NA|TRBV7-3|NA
CASSLAGSSYNEQFF
TGTGCCAGCAGCTTAGCGGGAAGCTCCTACAATGAGCAGTTCTTC
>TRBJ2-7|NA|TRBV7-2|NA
CASSFPSLSYEQYF
TGTGCCAGCAGCTTCCCTAGCCTCTCCTACGAGCAGTACTTC
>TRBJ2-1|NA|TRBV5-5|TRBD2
CASSMGLAGRNEQFF
TGTGCCAGCAGCATGGGACTAGCGGGCAGAAATGAGCAGTTCTTC
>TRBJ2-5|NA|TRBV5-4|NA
CASSLDSQETQYF
TGTGCCAGCAGCTTGGACAGCCAAGAGACCCAGTACTTC
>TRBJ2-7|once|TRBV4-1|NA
CASSQEKDIRSYEQYF
TGCGCCAGCAGCCAAGAGAAGGACATTCGATCCTACGAGCAGTACTTC
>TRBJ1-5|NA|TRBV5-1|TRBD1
CASSTGTEDQPQHF
TGCGCCAGCAGCACCGGGACAGAAGATCAGCCCCAGCATTTT
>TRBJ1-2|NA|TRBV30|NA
CAWSASGGYGYTF
TGTGCCTGGAGCGCCTCTGGAGGCTATGGCTACACCTTC
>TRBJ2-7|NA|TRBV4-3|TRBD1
CASSHFRDRTAYEQYF
TGCGCCAGCAGCCATTTCCGGGACAGGACAGCCTACGAGCAGTACTTC
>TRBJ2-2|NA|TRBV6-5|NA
CASSYDPASNTGELFF
TGTGCCAGCAGTTACGATCCCGCCTCGAACACCGGGGAGCTGTTTTTT
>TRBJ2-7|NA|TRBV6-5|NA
CASSYWGASYEQYF
TGTGCCAGCAGTTACTGGGGGGCTTCCTACGAGCAGTACTTC
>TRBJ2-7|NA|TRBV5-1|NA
CASSLAPGRGFHEQYF
TGCGCCAGCAGCTTGGCCCCGGGAAGGGGGTTCCACGAGCAGTACTTC
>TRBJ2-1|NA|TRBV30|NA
CAWSREAYNEQFF
TGTGCCTGGAGTAGGGAGGCCTACAATGAGCAGTTCTTC
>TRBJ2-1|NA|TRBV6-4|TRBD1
CATSGTGDYREQFF
TGTGCCACATCCGGGACAGGGGATTACCGTGAGCAGTTCTTC
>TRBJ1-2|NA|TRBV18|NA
CASSFRSSGAAGGYTF
TGTGCCAGCTCATTCAGGTCCTCCGGCGCGGCAGGAGGCTACACCTTC
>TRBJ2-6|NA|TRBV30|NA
CAWSVKIPGANVLTF
TGTGCCTGGAGTGTAAAGATTCCTGGGGCCAACGTCCTGACTTTC
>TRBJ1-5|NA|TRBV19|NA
CASSGALKGGNQPQHF
TGTGCCAGTAGTGGGGCCCTTAAGGGGGGCAATCAGCCCCAGCATTTT
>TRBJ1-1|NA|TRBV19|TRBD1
CASYRGGTEAFF
TGTGCCAGTTACAGGGGAGGCACTGAAGCTTTCTTT
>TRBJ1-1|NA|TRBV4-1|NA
CASSLGHLNTEAFF
TGCGCCAGCAGCCTCGGACACCTGAACACTGAAGCTTTCTTT
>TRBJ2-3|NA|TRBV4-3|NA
CASSRREGTDTQYF
TGCGCCAGCAGCCGACGTGAGGGGACAGATACGCAGTATTTT
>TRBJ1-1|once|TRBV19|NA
CASTRAGTMNTEAFF
TGTGCCAGTACTCGAGCAGGGACCATGAACACTGAAGCTTTCTTT
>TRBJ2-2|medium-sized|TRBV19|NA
CASSILLTGELFF
TGTGCCAGTAGTATATTACTAACCGGGGAGCTGTTTTTT
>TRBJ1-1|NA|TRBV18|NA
CASSPGNTEAFF
TGTGCCAGCTCACCAGGTAACACTGAAGCTTTCTTT
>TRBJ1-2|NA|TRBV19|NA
CASSIGAGYTF
TGTGCCAGTAGTATCGGGGCCGGCTACACCTTC
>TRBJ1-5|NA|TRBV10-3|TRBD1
CAIRDRVNQPQHF
TGTGCCATCAGAGACAGGGTGAATCAGCCCCAGCATTTT
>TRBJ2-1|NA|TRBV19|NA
CASSRVSSGSYNEQFF
TGTGCCAGTAGTAGGGTCTCTAGTGGCTCCTACAATGAGCAGTTCTTC
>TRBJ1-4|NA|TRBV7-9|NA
CASSLSRVGLANEKLFF
TGTGCCAGCAGCTTAAGCAGGGTCGGGTTGGCTAATGAAAAACTGTTTTTT
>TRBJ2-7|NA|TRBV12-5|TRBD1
CASGRDRSYEQYF
TGTGCTAGTGGCCGGGACAGGTCCTACGAGCAGTACTTC
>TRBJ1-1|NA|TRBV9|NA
CASTPVPGLELNTEAFF
TGTGCCAGCACCCCCGTACCGGGGTTGGAGCTGAACACTGAAGCTTTCTTT